This TCR beta chain came from a study of cytotoxic CD8 clonotypes in ibrutinib-treated CLL. Study context: Over 9 relapsed/refractory, some 15 treatment-naive; 17 IGHV unmutated. Overall, 25 or so responses were partial and 2 complete; following median roughly 68 months, roughly 15 patients stayed remitted and around twelve progressed.

Sequencing was designed to attain a depth spanning 1 in 200,000 to 1 in 1 million T cells. Measured with immunoSEQ multiplex PCR; TCRdb has only the in-frame clones, and not every one. The profile shows 25,000 to 35,000 clones, roughly 62% of them singletons. Per germline, CDR1 MNHNS and CDR2 SASEGT. After removal of 8 bases from V and 6 bases from J, the junction contained 10 bases not matched to a gene. The CDR3 has 15 residues. Study observations and caveats: Starting clonality was above that of age-matched healthy donors and tracked circulating CD8+ T-cell counts.

Details on this clone: The antigen is unknown.

The chain links TRBV6-1 to TRBJ2-1; 10 nucleotides line up with TRBD2. The TCR originated in a human donor with chronic lymphocytic leukemia. The sample here was PBMCs, taken before ibrutinib treatment. Here the CDR3 DNA reads TGTGCCAGCGTTAGTCAGCGGGGGGGCCCCAATGAGCAGTTCTTC. This sequence encodes CASVSQRGGPNEQFF.